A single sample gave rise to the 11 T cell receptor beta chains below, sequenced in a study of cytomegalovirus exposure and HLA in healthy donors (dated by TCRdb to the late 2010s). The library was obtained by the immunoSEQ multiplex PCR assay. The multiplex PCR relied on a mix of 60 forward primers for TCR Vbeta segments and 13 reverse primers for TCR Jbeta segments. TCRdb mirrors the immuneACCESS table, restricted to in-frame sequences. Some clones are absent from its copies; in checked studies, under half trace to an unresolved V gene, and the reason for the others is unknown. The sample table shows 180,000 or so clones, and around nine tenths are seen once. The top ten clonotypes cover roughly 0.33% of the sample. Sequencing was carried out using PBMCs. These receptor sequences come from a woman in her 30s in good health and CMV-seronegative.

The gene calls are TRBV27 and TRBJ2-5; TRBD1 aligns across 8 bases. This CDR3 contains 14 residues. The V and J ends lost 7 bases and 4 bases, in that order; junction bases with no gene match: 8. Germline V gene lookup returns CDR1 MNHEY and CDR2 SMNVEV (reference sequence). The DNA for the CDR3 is TGTGCCAGCAAATGGGACAGGAGGTCAGAGACCCAGTACTTC. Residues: CASKWDRRSETQYF.

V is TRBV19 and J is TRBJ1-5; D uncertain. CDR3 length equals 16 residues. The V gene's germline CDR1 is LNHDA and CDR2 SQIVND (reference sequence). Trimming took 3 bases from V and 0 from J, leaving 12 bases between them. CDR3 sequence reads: CASSILGVGSNQPQHF. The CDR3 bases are TGTGCCAGTAGTATCTTGGGAGTTGGTAGCAATCAGCCCCAGCATTTT.

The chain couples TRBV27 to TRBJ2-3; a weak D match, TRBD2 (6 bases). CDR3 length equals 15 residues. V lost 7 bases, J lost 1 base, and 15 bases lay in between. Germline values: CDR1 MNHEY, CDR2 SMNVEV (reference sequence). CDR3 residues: CASTEKLARTDTQYF. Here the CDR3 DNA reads TGTGCCAGCACGGAAAAACTAGCTCGCACAGATACGCAGTATTTT.

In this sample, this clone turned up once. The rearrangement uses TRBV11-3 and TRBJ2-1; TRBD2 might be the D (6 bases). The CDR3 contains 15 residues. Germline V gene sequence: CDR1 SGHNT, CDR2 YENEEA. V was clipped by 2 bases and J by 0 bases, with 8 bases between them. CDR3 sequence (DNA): TGTGCCAGCAGCTTACGGGGGAACTCCTACAATGAGCAGTTCTTC. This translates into CASSLRGNSYNEQFF.

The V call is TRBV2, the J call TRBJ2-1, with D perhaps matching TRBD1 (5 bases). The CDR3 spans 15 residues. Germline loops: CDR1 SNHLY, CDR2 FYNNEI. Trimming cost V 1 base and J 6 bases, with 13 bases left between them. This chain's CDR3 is CASSEGWPGSNEQFF. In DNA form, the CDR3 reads TGTGCCAGCAGTGAAGGATGGCCAGGGTCCAATGAGCAGTTCTTC.

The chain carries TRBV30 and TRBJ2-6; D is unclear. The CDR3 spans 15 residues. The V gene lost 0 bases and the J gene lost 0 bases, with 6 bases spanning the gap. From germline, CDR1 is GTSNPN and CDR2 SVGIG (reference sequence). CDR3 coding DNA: TGTGCCTGGAGTGTTGGCAGCTCTGGGGCCAACGTCCTGACTTTC. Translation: CAWSVGSSGANVLTF.

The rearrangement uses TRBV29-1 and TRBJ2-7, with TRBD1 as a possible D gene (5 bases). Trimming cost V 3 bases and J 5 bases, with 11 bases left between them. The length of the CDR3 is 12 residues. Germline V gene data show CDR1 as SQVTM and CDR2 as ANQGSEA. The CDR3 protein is CSVDLQGDEQYF. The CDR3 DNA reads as TGCAGCGTTGATCTGCAGGGCGACGAGCAGTACTTC.

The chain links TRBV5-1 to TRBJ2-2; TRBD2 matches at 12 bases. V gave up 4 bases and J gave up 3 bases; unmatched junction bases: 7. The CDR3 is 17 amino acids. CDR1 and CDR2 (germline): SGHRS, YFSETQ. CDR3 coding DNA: TGCGCCAGCAGCCCGACTAGCGGGGGACCGGACACCGGGGAGCTGTTTTTT. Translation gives CASSPTSGGPDTGELFF.

This CDR3 is CASSSPGTEGQNYGYTF. CDR3 nucleotides: TGTGCCAGCAGTTCCCCCGGGACAGAAGGACAAAACTATGGCTACACCTTC. The chain recombines TRBV28 with TRBJ1-2; 7 nucleotides match TRBD1. The ends lost 4 bases at V and 2 bases at J; junction bases unmatched: 13. The CDR3 loop spans 17 amino acids. Germline assignment: CDR1 MDHEN and CDR2 SYDVKM.

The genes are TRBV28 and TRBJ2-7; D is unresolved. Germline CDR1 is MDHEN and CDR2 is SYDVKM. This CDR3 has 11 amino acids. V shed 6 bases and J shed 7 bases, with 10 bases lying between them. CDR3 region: CASSTRREQYF. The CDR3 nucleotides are TGTGCCAGCAGCACGAGGAGAGAGCAGTACTTC.

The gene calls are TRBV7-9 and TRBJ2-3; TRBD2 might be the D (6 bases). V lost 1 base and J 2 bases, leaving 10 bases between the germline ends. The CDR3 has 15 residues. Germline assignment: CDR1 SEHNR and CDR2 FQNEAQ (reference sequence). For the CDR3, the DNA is TGTGCCAGCAGCTTAGGGGGCGGGGTCACAGATACGCAGTATTTT. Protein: CASSLGGGVTDTQYF. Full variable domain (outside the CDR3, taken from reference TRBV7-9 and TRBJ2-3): DTGVSQNPRHKITKRGQNVTFRCDPISEHNRLYWYRQTLGQGPEFLTYFQNEAQLEKSRLLSDRFSAERPKGSFSTLEIQRTEQGDSAMYLCASSLGGGVTDTQYFGPGTRLTVL.